One sample yielded the 30 T cell receptor beta chains listed below, sequenced in a study of blood T cell repertoires in COVID-19. Sequenced by immunoSEQ multiplex PCR; TCRdb stores in-frame clones only, minus some. Among over 110,000 clones listed, 84% were seen once. The sample was PBMCs or T cells enriched from blood (not recorded which). The receptors come from a man between 50 and 59 years old in a cohort exposed to, infected with or recovered from COVID-19 (not recorded which).

This clone appeared once. This chain uses TRBV4-1 with TRBJ2-7; TRBD1 agrees at 9 bases. Per the germline V gene, CDR1 is MGHRA and CDR2 is YSYEKL. The V gene end was trimmed by 5 bases and the J gene end by 3 bases; junction bases not matched to a gene: 8. CDR3 length: 15 residues. The DNA of the CDR3 is TGCGCCAGCAGCTTATTGGGACAGGGACTCTACGAGCAGTACTTC. This sequence encodes CASSLLGQGLYEQYF.

The chain couples TRBV19 to TRBJ2-7, with a weak D call TRBD1 (5 bases). Germline CDR1 LNHDA, CDR2 SQIVND (reference sequence). This CDR3 has 15 residues. V lost 3 bases, J lost 0 bases, and 12 bases lay in between. The CDR3 sequence is CASSMTRDSSYEQYF. Here the CDR3 DNA reads TGTGCCAGTAGTATGACGCGCGACAGCTCCTACGAGCAGTACTTC.

The V and J genes are TRBV5-1 and TRBJ1-1, with TRBD1 matching 8 bases. The CDR3 has 15 residues. Losses at the gene ends were 4 bases for V and 1 base for J; bases not matched to a gene: 6. CDR1 is SGHRS, CDR2 YFSETQ, per germline. The CDR3 is CASSPTGTGNTEAFF. DNA for the CDR3: TGCGCCAGCAGCCCGACCGGGACAGGGAACACTGAAGCTTTCTTT.

J is TRBJ1-1 and V is TRBV28, with a weak D call TRBD1 (6 bases). The CDR3 consists of 16 residues. Deletions cut 6 bases from V and 3 bases from J, with 20 bases between. CDR1 is MDHEN, CDR2 SYDVKM, per germline. As DNA, the CDR3 is TGTGCCAGCAGCCCCGCAGGGGCCACTCACGACACTGAAGCTTTCTTT. Translating it yields CASSPAGATHDTEAFF. Full variable domain (rest looked up from reference TRBV28 and TRBJ1-1): DVKVTQSSRYLVKRTGEKVFLECVQDMDHENMFWYRQDPGLGLRLIYFSYDVKMKEKGDIPEGYSVSREKKERFSLILESASTNQTSMYLCASSPAGATHDTEAFFGQGTRLTVV.

This chain connects TRBV15 to TRBJ1-1; perhaps TRBD1 as D (5 bases). CDR3 length equals 13 residues. V dropped 2 bases and J dropped 10 bases, with 14 bases sitting between them. Germline lookup yields CDR1 LNHNV and CDR2 YYDKDF (reference sequence). The CDR3 nucleotides read TGTGCCACCAGCAGAAGTCAGGGAAGGGGAGCTTTCTTT. It is translated as CATSRSQGRGAFF.

The chain combines TRBV5-4 with TRBJ2-1; 7 positions agree with TRBD1. From germline, CDR1 is SGHNT and CDR2 YYREEE (reference sequence). The CDR3 is 12 amino acids. V gave up 4 bases and J gave up 9 bases; unmatched junction bases: 4. CDR3 sequence reads: CASSRPGGEQFF. CDR3 nucleotides: TGTGCCAGCAGCCGCCCAGGGGGTGAGCAGTTCTTC.

The chain links TRBV4-3 to TRBJ2-7; TRBD1 is a possible D gene (5 bases). CDR1 and CDR2 from the germline V gene are LGHNA and YSLEER. Trimming removed 6 bases from V and 3 bases from J, with 15 bases in between. The CDR3 spans 14 residues. CDR3 loop: CASSSSLGLYEQYF. CDR3 nucleotides: TGCGCCAGCAGTTCCAGTCTGGGGCTCTACGAGCAGTACTTC.

The chain has TRBV11-2 and TRBJ2-1, with a weak D call TRBD1 (7 bases). CDR1 is SGHAT and CDR2 is FQNNGV in the germline V gene. Trimming left V 5 bases short and J 4 bases short, with 21 bases between. The length of the CDR3 is 17 residues. This chain's CDR3 is CASSTYSRGEVYNEQFF. The CDR3, as DNA: TGTGCCAGCAGCACCTATAGCAGGGGGGAGGTATACAATGAGCAGTTCTTC.

This chain joins TRBV19 and TRBJ1-5; TRBD1 matches at 8 bases. J was trimmed by 6 bases and V by 5 bases; bases with no gene match: 9. This CDR3 spans 15 amino acids. The V gene's germline CDR1 is LNHDA and CDR2 SQIVND (reference sequence). This chain's CDR3 is CASSSEGQGRQPQHF. Written as DNA, the CDR3 is TGTGCCAGTAGTTCGGAAGGACAGGGACGTCAGCCCCAGCATTTT.

Concerning this clone itself: Its ends do not fully match the called genes, so a read error is possible. The genes are TRBV3-1 (or the pseudogene TRBV3-2) and TRBJ2-7; D is unclear. Germline V gene sequence: CDR1 LGHDT, CDR2 YNNKEL (reference sequence). CDR3 length: 13 amino acids. The CDR3 region has the DNA TGTGCCAGCAGCCAAGATCTCTACTACGTGCAGTACTTC. It specifies CASSQDLYYVQYF.

The V and J genes are TRBV6-5 and TRBJ1-4; the D is unclear. In germline, CDR1 is MNHEY, CDR2 SVGAGI. The length of the CDR3 is 15 residues. V was cut by 2 bases and J by 5 bases, with 12 bases left in between. The CDR3 DNA sequence: TGTGCCAGCAGTTACGCGGGGTTGGGGAATGAAAAACTGTTTTTT. It is translated as CASSYAGLGNEKLFF.

The chain employs TRBV28 and TRBJ1-2, with 10 positions matching TRBD1. Trimming cost V 4 bases and J 6 bases; bases outside gene matches: 8. Germline V CDR1 and CDR2: MDHEN, SYDVKM. The CDR3 has 15 residues. CDR3 in amino acids: CASSSPAGTGDGYTF. CDR3 bases: TGTGCCAGCAGTTCCCCCGCCGGGACAGGGGATGGCTACACCTTC.

The gene calls are TRBV7-7 and TRBJ2-7; TRBD1 aligns across 8 bases. This CDR3 has 16 amino acids. Germline V gene sequence: CDR1 SSHAT, CDR2 FNYEAQ (reference sequence). J lost 3 bases, V lost 1 base, and 8 bases had no gene match. The CDR3 DNA sequence: TGTGCCAGCAGCTTAGGCGATGGGACAGGATACTACGAGCAGTACTTC. Encoded protein: CASSLGDGTGYYEQYF.

V gene TRBV7-5 combines with J gene TRBJ2-7; TRBD2 was called by the table and not checked on the DNA. TRBV7-5 is shown as a pseudogene. The CDR3 extends over 13 amino acids. The CDR3 sequence: CARSLGARTEQYF. The CDR3 nucleotides are TGTGCCAGAAGCTTAGGGGCTAGGACTGAGCAGTACTTC.

The rearrangement links TRBV4-1 to TRBJ2-7; TRBD1 aligns across 7 bases. This CDR3 has 14 amino acids. V was pared by 4 bases and J by 5 bases, with 8 bases of the junction left unmatched. Germline lookup yields CDR1 MGHRA and CDR2 YSYEKL. CDR3 sequence reads: CASSLRDSLDEQYF. In DNA form, the CDR3 reads TGCGCCAGCAGCCTTCGGGACAGTCTCGACGAGCAGTACTTC.

The rearrangement uses TRBV5-1 and TRBJ1-4; D gene uncertain. The V end lost 0 bases, the J end lost 5 bases, and 11 bases lay between the germline ends. The germline V gene has CDR1 SGHRS and CDR2 YFSETQ. The CDR3 runs 15 residues. CDR3 sequence (DNA): TGCGCCAGCAGCTTGGGTAGATTGATGAATGAAAAACTGTTTTTT. The encoded protein is CASSLGRLMNEKLFF.

As concerns this clone: In the same sample, other DNA sequences code for this CDR3. The V call is TRBV19, the J call TRBJ2-6, with D maybe TRBD2 (6 bases). CDR3 length equals 15 residues. The V gene's germline CDR1 is LNHDA and CDR2 SQIVND (reference sequence). V dropped 5 bases and J dropped 0 bases, with 8 bases sitting between them. The CDR3 spells CASSLGGSGANVLTF. The CDR3 nucleotides read TGTGCCAGTAGTCTGGGGGGCTCTGGGGCCAACGTCCTGACTTTC.

A few counts support this clone. The rearrangement joins TRBV25-1 to TRBJ1-2; D is ambiguous. The CDR3 is 12 residues long. V was trimmed by 6 bases and J by 5 bases, leaving 10 bases between them. CDR1 and CDR2 (germline): MGHDK, SYGVNS. CDR3 DNA sequence: TGTGCCAGCAGCCCCGGGGAGTATGGCTACACCTTC. It is translated as CASSPGEYGYTF.

V is TRBV5-1 and J is TRBJ2-1; TRBD2 agrees at 12 bases. The J segment lost 4 bases and the V segment lost 4 bases, leaving 3 bases of the junction unmatched. Germline values: CDR1 SGHRS, CDR2 YFSETQ. This CDR3 region has 15 residues. The CDR3 DNA sequence: TGCGCCAGCAGCCAGACTAGCGGGGGATACAATGAGCAGTTCTTC. The encoded protein is CASSQTSGGYNEQFF.

CDR3 sequence: CASSPGTSGRVEQFF. CDR3 nucleotide sequence: TGTGCCAGCAGTCCGGGGACTAGCGGGAGAGTTGAGCAGTTCTTC. This sequence joins TRBV27 and TRBJ2-1; 14 nucleotides match TRBD2. The V gene's germline CDR1 is MNHEY and CDR2 SMNVEV (reference sequence). V trimming: 5 bases; J trimming: 9 bases; junction bases outside the gene matches: 6. CDR3 length equals 15 residues.

This chain connects TRBV7-2 to TRBJ2-1; 7 nucleotides agree with TRBD1. The V segment lost 5 bases and the J segment 1 base; nucleotides outside the gene matches: 5. Germline assignment: CDR1 SGHTA and CDR2 FQGNSA. CDR3 length: 15 amino acids. In nucleotides, the CDR3 is TGTGCCAGCAGCCCCAGACAGGGATCCTACAATGAGCAGTTCTTC. It is translated as CASSPRQGSYNEQFF.

The chain has TRBV2 and TRBJ2-2, with D maybe TRBD2 (6 bases). Per germline, CDR1 SNHLY and CDR2 FYNNEI. Trimming removed 2 bases at V and 2 bases at J, with 15 bases between. The CDR3 runs 17 residues. CDR3 DNA: TGTGCCAGCAGTGAAAATTGGAGGGGACCCAACACCGGGGAGCTGTTTTTT. Translated, it gives CASSENWRGPNTGELFF. Variable domain in full (rest from reference TRBV2 and TRBJ2-2): EPEVTQTPSHQVTQMGQEVILRCVPISNHLYFYWYRQILGQKVEFLVSFYNNEISEKSEIFDDQFSVERPDGSNFTLKIRSTKLEDSAMYFCASSENWRGPNTGELFFGEGSRLTVL.

The sample holds one count of this clone. The chain combines TRBV2 with TRBJ2-7, with TRBD1 as a possible D gene (5 bases). The CDR3 runs to 14 residues. With 6 bases removed from V and 5 bases from J, the gap between germline ends came to 17 bases. CDR1 SNHLY and CDR2 FYNNEI come from the germline V gene. For the CDR3, the DNA is TGTGCCAGCAGGGTAGCAGGGATTCGGAACGAGCAGTACTTC. This codes for CASRVAGIRNEQYF.

The rearrangement joins TRBV24-1 to TRBJ2-2; the match to TRBD2 covers 12 bases. CDR3 length: 17 residues. Germline values: CDR1 KGHDR, CDR2 SFDVKD. After removal of 1 base from V and 8 bases from J, the junction contained 7 bases not matched to a gene. This CDR3 is CATSDFRTSGIAGELFF. The CDR3 DNA reads TGTGCCACCAGTGATTTCCGGACTAGCGGGATAGCTGGGGAGCTGTTTTTT.

The chain has TRBV5-1 and TRBJ2-3; 11 bases line up with TRBD2. After removal of 3 bases from V and 2 bases from J, the junction contained 5 bases not matched to a gene. Per germline, CDR1 SGHRS and CDR2 YFSETQ. The CDR3 runs 16 residues. The CDR3 loop reads CASSWATSGATDTQYF. The CDR3 DNA reads as TGCGCCAGCAGCTGGGCGACTAGCGGGGCCACAGATACGCAGTATTTT.

The genes are TRBV5-1 and TRBJ2-7, with D tentatively TRBD2 (5 bases). Germline V gene lookup returns CDR1 SGHRS and CDR2 YFSETQ. V was pared by 3 bases and J by 2 bases, with 12 bases between. The length of the CDR3 is 14 residues. The CDR3: CASSYDGMTYEQYF. As DNA, the CDR3 is TGCGCCAGCAGCTATGACGGGATGACCTACGAGCAGTACTTC.

The chain links TRBV5-1 to TRBJ2-7; TRBD1 agrees at 10 bases. The CDR3 is 15 amino acids. With 4 bases clipped from V and 4 bases from J, the junction kept 8 bases outside the gene matches. The germline V gene has CDR1 SGHRS and CDR2 YFSETQ. CDR3 in amino acids: CASSPGDRGTYEQYF. CDR3 nucleotide sequence: TGCGCCAGCAGCCCGGGGGACAGGGGTACGTACGAGCAGTACTTC.

The table lists this clone with a count of one. This rearrangement joins TRBV4-3 to TRBJ2-1; the D gene is possibly TRBD1 (6 bases). The CDR3 extends over 16 amino acids. V lost 0 bases, J lost 4 bases, and 13 bases lay in between. The germline V gene encodes CDR1 LGHNA and CDR2 YSLEER. The CDR3 reads CASSQDLARGYNEQFF. The CDR3 bases are TGCGCCAGCAGCCAAGATCTGGCTAGGGGGTACAATGAGCAGTTCTTC.

The chain recombines TRBV3-1 (or the pseudogene TRBV3-2) with TRBJ2-7; TRBD1 is a possible D gene (5 bases). Germline CDR1 and CDR2: LGHDT and YNNKEL (reference sequence). The CDR3 consists of 14 residues. The V end was cut by 0 bases, the J end by 5 bases, with 11 bases between. The CDR3 loop is CASSQDRVRNEQYF. The DNA for the CDR3 is TGTGCCAGCAGCCAAGACAGGGTTCGTAACGAGCAGTACTTC.

This chain connects TRBV16 to TRBJ2-7; possibly TRBD2 for D (5 bases). Trimming left V 3 bases short and J 2 bases short, with 11 bases between. This CDR3 has 14 residues. Germline V gives CDR1 KGHSY, CDR2 FQNENV. The CDR3 loop is CASSQLALTYEQYF. Here the CDR3 DNA reads TGTGCCAGCAGCCAGCTAGCTCTCACCTACGAGCAGTACTTC.